This passage covers 26 T cell receptor beta chains from one sample sequenced in a study of T-cell reconstitution after alpha-beta-depleted transplantation in children. The TCRbeta library was prepared with unique molecular identifiers. TCRdb used MiXCR to reprocess the PCR reads, holding one entry per CDR3 protein. The sample lists approximately 150,000 distinct CDR3 sequences; about 8.8% were seen once. The material sequenced was PBMCs, mostly from graft donor cells, taken 180 days after TCRalphabeta/CD19-depleted stem cell transplant. The receptor source for this set is a female patient aged 2-10 years who had a stem cell transplant for congenital amegakaryocytic thrombocytopenia, so the T cells may come from the graft donor.

The rearrangement links TRBV5-6 to TRBJ2-5; TRBD1 or TRBD2 may be the D gene (5 bases each). The V end lost 0 bases, the J end lost 4 bases, and 16 bases lay between the germline ends. The CDR3 contains 16 residues. CDR1 is SGHDT, CDR2 YYEEEE, per germline. The CDR3 reads CASSLEGADEGETQYF. CDR3 DNA: TGTGCCAGCAGCTTGGAAGGGGCGGACGAGGGAGAGACCCAGTACTTC.

This clonotype was picked up many times. The rearrangement joins TRBV5-1 to TRBJ2-7, with D perhaps TRBD1 (5 bases). This CDR3 has 16 amino acids. The germline gives CDR1 SGHRS, CDR2 YFSETQ. V was shortened by 4 bases and J by 5 bases, with 22 bases between the two germline ends. CDR3 in DNA: TGCGCCAGCAGCAGAAACCCCCTGGGGCTTGGCAACGAGCAGTACTTC. Protein sequence: CASSRNPLGLGNEQYF.

This clonotype showed up many times. The rearrangement uses TRBV20-1 and TRBJ2-1, with D perhaps TRBD2 (5 bases). Germline-derived CDR1 and CDR2 are DFQATT and SNEGSKA (reference sequence). The CDR3 has 18 amino acids. Trimming removed 0 bases from V and 0 bases from J, with 18 bases in between. CDR3 loop: CSARDRRPRGSSYNEQFF. Written as DNA, the CDR3 is TGCAGTGCTAGAGATCGCCGACCCCGGGGAAGCTCCTACAATGAGCAGTTCTTC.

This clonotype was counted many times. The chain links TRBV9 to TRBJ2-7, with D possibly TRBD2 on 6 matching bases. Germline values: CDR1 SGDLS, CDR2 YYNGEE. The CDR3 runs to 16 residues. The germline V and J ends were trimmed by 4 bases and 6 bases, with 23 bases remaining between them. CDR3 bases: TGTGCCAGCAGCCCCCGTCCAGACTTCGGAGCGGGCGAGCAGTACTTC. Translated: CASSPRPDFGAGEQYF.

The chain uses TRBV5-1 and TRBJ2-3; 7 nucleotides agree with TRBD2. CDR1 SGHRS and CDR2 YFSETQ come from the germline V gene. The CDR3 consists of 15 residues. V lost 4 bases, J lost 6 bases, and 11 bases stayed unmatched. The CDR3 region is CASSRLGGEFDTQYF. The CDR3 nucleotides read TGCGCCAGCAGCCGGCTGGGGGGGGAGTTTGATACGCAGTATTTT. The entire variable domain, with the rest obtained from reference TRBV5-1 and TRBJ2-3, is as follows: KAGVTQTPRYLIKTRGQQVTLSCSPISGHRSVSWYQQTPGQGLQFLFEYFSETQRNKGNFPGRFSGRQFSNSRSEMNVSTLELGDSALYLCASSRLGGEFDTQYFGPGTRLTVL.

This clonotype was observed many times. The rearrangement joins TRBV7-8 to TRBJ1-2; the D is unclear. V gave up 4 bases and J gave up 4 bases, with 19 bases separating them. CDR3 length equals 16 residues. Germline-derived CDR1 and CDR2 are SGHVS and FQNEAQ. The CDR3 here is CASSSPAWRWGYGYTF. The CDR3 DNA is TGTGCCAGCAGCTCTCCGGCCTGGCGCTGGGGCTATGGCTACACCTTC.

This clonotype was seen at least ten times. The rearrangement joins TRBV10-3 to TRBJ2-3; tentatively, D is TRBD2 (6 bases). The CDR3 spans 16 residues. The V gene's germline CDR1 is ENHRY and CDR2 SYGVKD. V lost 6 bases, J lost 2 bases, and 18 bases lay in between. Here the CDR3 DNA reads TGTGCCATCAGCCGAGGCGGGGACTCCCTCACAGATACGCAGTATTTT. This sequence encodes CAISRGGDSLTDTQYF.

This clonotype was seen a single time. The rearrangement joins TRBV5-3 to TRBJ2-5, with D possibly being TRBD1 (6 bases). TRBV5-3 is recorded as an ORF, its role being uncertain. The CDR3 covers 16 residues. Between the trimmed V and J ends, which lost 8 bases and 1 base, there was a span of 21 bases. The CDR3 reads CARSPVPGQIQETQYF. The CDR3 DNA follows: TGTGCCAGGAGCCCTGTCCCGGGACAAATCCAAGAGACCCAGTACTTC.

At least ten counts were recorded for this clonotype. This sequence joins TRBV28 and TRBJ1-1; 11 bases line up with TRBD1. Germline CDR1 is MDHEN and CDR2 is SYDVKM. V was clipped by 7 bases and J by 4 bases; unmatched bases: 2. The CDR3 spans 13 residues. CDR3 sequence (DNA): TGTGCCAGCATTGGGACAGGGGGCACTGAAGCTTTCTTT. Translated, it gives CASIGTGGTEAFF.

At least ten counts were recorded for this clonotype. The CDR3 DNA sequence: TGCAGCGTTGAAATGGGACGCTCGGTCGCCGGGGAGCTGTTTTTT. It specifies CSVEMGRSVAGELFF. The V and J genes are TRBV29-1 and TRBJ2-2, with D possibly called TRBD1 or TRBD2 (5 bases each). The CDR3 is 15 amino acids. Germline values: CDR1 SQVTM, CDR2 ANQGSEA. Trimming took off 2 bases at V and 6 bases at J, with 16 bases between the two ends.

The chain links TRBV10-3 to TRBJ2-7, with TRBD1 as a possible D gene (5 bases). CDR3 length: 14 amino acids. The V gene's germline CDR1 is ENHRY and CDR2 SYGVKD. The V gene lost 4 bases and the J gene lost 2 bases, with 12 bases spanning the gap. CDR3 sequence (DNA): TGTGCCATCAGTGCCAGGGCCGCCGCCTACGAGCAGTACTTC. Translated: CAISARAAAYEQYF.

This clonotype occurred many times. The V gene is TRBV20-1, the J gene TRBJ1-1, with a possible D match to TRBD1 (5 bases). The CDR3 has 15 amino acids. CDR1 and CDR2 (germline): DFQATT, SNEGSKA (reference sequence). The V end was cut by 2 bases, the J end by 1 base, with 14 bases between. DNA for the CDR3: TGCAGTGCTAGACGGGTCAGACAGTCGAACACTGAAGCTTTCTTT. This sequence encodes CSARRVRQSNTEAFF.

This clonotype has at least ten counts. The chain employs TRBV10-1 and TRBJ1-1; D may be TRBD1 (6 bases). The CDR3 loop spans 13 amino acids. Germline CDR1 is WNHNN and CDR2 is SYGVQD (reference sequence). The V end was cut by 6 bases, the J end by 5 bases, with 13 bases between. For the CDR3, the DNA is TGCGCCAGCAGAAAGATTACAGGGACTGAAGCTTTCTTT. Translation: CASRKITGTEAFF.

This clonotype was observed at least ten times. This chain uses TRBV20-1 with TRBJ2-1; D gene ambiguous. The CDR3 consists of 14 residues. CDR1 DFQATT and CDR2 SNEGSKA come from the germline V gene (reference sequence). Between the trimmed V and J ends, which lost 6 bases and 0 bases, there was a span of 12 bases. The DNA of the CDR3 is TGCAGTGCCATATCCTTCAGCTCCTACAATGAGCAGTTCTTC. It is translated as CSAISFSSYNEQFF.

This clonotype showed up many times. V gene TRBV6-5 combines with J gene TRBJ1-2, with TRBD1 matching over 9 bases. Germline V CDR1 and CDR2: MNHEY, SVGAGI. This CDR3 contains 15 residues. The ends lost 6 bases at V and 4 bases at J; junction bases unmatched: 9. The chain's CDR3 is CASRIPGQGSYGYTF. The CDR3 bases are TGTGCCAGCAGGATTCCGGGACAGGGTTCCTATGGCTACACCTTC.

This clonotype was counted a few times. This sequence joins TRBV11-1 and TRBJ1-6, with 7 bases matching TRBD1. The junction had 11 bases not matched to a gene; V was cut back by 1 base and J by 5 bases. The CDR3 extends over 18 amino acids. Germline lookup yields CDR1 SGHAT and CDR2 FQDESV (reference sequence). The CDR3 sequence: CASSLDYRGPGNNSPLHF. CDR3 coding DNA: TGTGCCAGCAGCTTAGACTACAGGGGCCCAGGGAATAATTCACCCCTCCACTTT.

The rearrangement uses TRBV19 and TRBJ1-4; D might be TRBD1 (5 bases). CDR1 and CDR2 from the germline V gene are LNHDA and SQIVND (reference sequence). Between the trimmed V and J ends, which lost 6 bases and 6 bases, there was a span of 14 bases. The CDR3 covers 14 residues. CDR3 region: CASSRGRRDEKLFF. CDR3 nucleotides: TGTGCCAGTAGCCGGGGCCGCCGGGATGAAAAACTGTTTTTT.

This clonotype turned up a few times. The chain joins TRBV12-3 or TRBV12-4 to TRBJ2-3; D call uncertain. The CDR3 is 12 residues long. The germline V and J ends were trimmed by 3 bases and 6 bases, with 7 bases remaining between them. CDR3 nucleotides: TGTGCCAGCAGTTTCATAGGGGATACGCAGTATTTT. It codes for CASSFIGDTQYF.

In the case of this clonotype: A much larger clonotype is one base distant, so this may be a read error. The gene calls are TRBV5-1 and TRBJ2-1; possibly TRBD2 for D (6 bases). Germline CDR1 reads SGHRS; CDR2 reads YFSETQ. CDR3 length: 15 residues. Between the trimmed V and J ends, which lost 3 bases and 6 bases, there was a span of 16 bases. This chain's CDR3 is CASSSTGGKANEQFF. The CDR3 nucleotides are TGCGCCAGCAGCTCGACTGGCGGGAAAGCCAATGAGCAGTTCTTC.

This clonotype has just a few counts. The V and J genes are TRBV20-1 and TRBJ2-3, with 10 bases identical to TRBD2. Looked up from germline, CDR1 is DFQATT and CDR2 is SNEGSKA (reference sequence). This CDR3 has 14 residues. V dropped 5 bases and J dropped 4; count of bases not matched to a gene: 6. This CDR3 is CSAGLAGVADTQYF. The DNA of the CDR3 is TGCAGTGCTGGCCTAGCGGGAGTTGCAGATACGCAGTATTTT.

This clonotype was counted many times. V is TRBV5-1 and J is TRBJ2-2, with D possibly being TRBD1 (6 bases). V lost 7 bases and J lost 4, with 23 bases in between. The length of the CDR3 is 17 residues. CDR1 SGHRS and CDR2 YFSETQ come from the germline V gene. DNA for the CDR3: TGCGCCAGCGGCGAAAATCTCAGGGGACGACTCACCGGGGAGCTGTTTTTT. Translation: CASGENLRGRLTGELFF.

This clonotype was detected a few times. V gene TRBV28 combines with J gene TRBJ1-1, with 10 bases that match TRBD1. The junction had 6 bases not matched to a gene; V was cut back by 5 bases and J by 3 bases. The CDR3 consists of 15 residues. Germline V gene sequence: CDR1 MDHEN, CDR2 SYDVKM. Here the CDR3 DNA reads TGTGCCAGCAGTATAACCGGGACAGGGGACACTGAAGCTTTCTTT. It is translated as CASSITGTGDTEAFF.

The rearrangement links TRBV6-2 or TRBV6-3 to TRBJ2-7; 9 bases are shared with TRBD2. Germline lookup yields CDR1 MNHEY and CDR2 SVGEGT. V lost 0 bases, J lost 2 bases, and 20 bases stayed unmatched. This CDR3 is 21 amino acids long. CDR3: CASSYSVYRGILAGKTYEQYF. DNA for the CDR3: TGTGCCAGCAGTTACTCGGTTTACCGGGGCATACTAGCGGGCAAGACCTACGAGCAGTACTTC.

This clonotype has only a few counts. Being one base from a much bigger clone, this may be a read error. The chain recombines TRBV20-1 with TRBJ2-4, with 12 bases identical to TRBD2. This CDR3 has 18 residues. Per the germline V gene, CDR1 is DFQATT and CDR2 is SNEGSKA (reference sequence). Written as DNA, the CDR3 is TGCAGTGCTAGTCTCGGACTAGCGGGACATTGGACCAAAAACAGTCAGTACTTC. Translated: CSASLGLAGHWTKNSQYF.

A few counts support this clonotype. V gene TRBV24-1 combines with J gene TRBJ2-1; 9 bases align to TRBD2. The CDR3 loop spans 16 amino acids. V dropped 2 bases and J dropped 6; count of bases not matched to a gene: 7. Germline CDR1 is KGHDR and CDR2 is SFDVKD. The CDR3 DNA reads as TGTGCCACCAGTGATTGGGCTAGCGGGAATCCCAATGAGCAGTTCTTC. It specifies CATSDWASGNPNEQFF.

With respect to this clonotype: This may be a read error: a much more frequent sequence differs by one nucleotide. V usage is TRBV5-1 and J usage is TRBJ1-1; maybe TRBD1 (5 bases). CDR1 SGHRS and CDR2 YFSETQ come from the germline V gene. The CDR3 is 14 residues long. The CDR3 here is CAGSLRQRNTEAFF. CDR3 bases: TGCGCCGGCAGCCTTAGACAGAGGAACACTGAAGCTTTCTTT.